The T cell receptor (beta chain) described here comes from a study of patients and donors after allogeneic stem cell transplantation. TCRdb reprocessed the RT-PCR reads with MiXCR, giving one entry per CDR3 protein. The sample records about 200,000 distinct CDR3 sequences, 35% to 45% being singletons. This clonotype came up a few times. The germline V gene encodes CDR1 MGHRA and CDR2 YSYEKL. V was shortened by 1 base and J by 10 bases, with 11 bases between the two germline ends. There are 14 residues in the CDR3. The sequencing sample was made of blood, either unsorted or a sorted T cell fraction (not recorded which). This TCR came from a human donor who was either an allogeneic HSCT recipient or a stem cell or donor lymphocyte infusion donor (not recorded which). It is not recorded whose cells these are; they may come from a transplant donor. The rearrangement links TRBV4-1 to TRBJ1-6; D gene unclear. The CDR3 protein is CASSQGDMESPLHF. CDR3 DNA sequence: TGCGCCAGCAGCCAAGGAGACATGGAGTCACCCCTCCACTTT.